This TCR beta chain derives from a study of blood T cell repertoires in COVID-19. Study-wide background: There were acute and convalescent COVID-19 samples, and they came from the United States, Italy and Spain. T cells, B-cell-depleted T cells, or PBMCs provided the cDNA or gDNA that served as material.

Some clones are missing from TCRdb's copy, which holds only in-frame ones; the method was immunoSEQ multiplex PCR. Of 300,000 to 400,000 clones listed, approximately 91% are singletons. The CDR3 runs 14 residues. The germline V and J ends were trimmed by 2 bases and 1 base, with 8 bases remaining between them. CDR1 and CDR2 (germline): MDHEN, SYDVKM. Sequenced input: peripheral blood. This sequence originates from a woman in her seventies with COVID-19, enrolled during active disease. J is TRBJ1-1 and V is TRBV28; D remains unclear. The CDR3 is CASSLPTQNTEAFF. In nucleotides, the CDR3 is TGTGCCAGCAGTTTACCGACACAGAACACTGAAGCTTTCTTT. Using reference TRBV28 and TRBJ1-1 for the parts outside the CDR3, the full variable domain is DVKVTQSSRYLVKRTGEKVFLECVQDMDHENMFWYRQDPGLGLRLIYFSYDVKMKEKGDIPEGYSVSREKKERFSLILESASTNQTSMYLCASSLPTQNTEAFFGQGTRLTVV.